This T cell receptor beta chain derives from a study of cytomegalovirus exposure and HLA in healthy donors. PCR was performed using 60 Vbeta and 13 Jbeta primers. Data came from immunoSEQ multiplex PCR; TCRdb stores just in-frame clones and leaves some out. This sample has 100,000 to 150,000 clones; about two thirds occur once, and the top ten carry around 4%. Study outcomes and limitations: In a later analysis, V- and J-gene trimming of beta chains associated with a DCLRE1C missense variant, replicated independently. Certain sequence variants were highly shared and formed a cluster, and this cluster was likely a sequencing artifact. Prediction of most subjects' HLA-A and HLA-B alleles by TCR beta sequences was reportedly accurate. An analysis was carried out later, and it reportedly showed fewer N-insertions in an Asian-associated ancestry cluster than the approximately 610-donor mean.

Germline assignment: CDR1 SEHNR and CDR2 FQNEAQ (reference sequence). This CDR3 comprises 14 residues. The V gene end was trimmed by 3 bases and the J gene end by 7 bases; junction bases not matched to a gene: 6. Worth noting for this clone: The antigen is unknown.

V and J are TRBV7-9 and TRBJ1-2; 9 bases match TRBD1. The clonotype originates from a man younger than 45 in good health and CMV-seronegative. The material sequenced was PBMCs. CDR3 nucleotides: TGTGCCAGCAGCTTTCGGGACAGGGCAAGTGGCTACACCTTC. Translation gives CASSFRDRASGYTF.